The 19 T cell receptor beta chains below come from one sample, sequenced in a study of PD-1 blockade in classical Hodgkin lymphoma. The protocol was immunoSEQ multiplex PCR, while the TCRdb copy is restricted to in-frame clones and leaves out a portion. The sample yields about 40,000 clones, 76% seen once. Relapses following autologous stem cell transplantation were seen in all patients, with brentuximab vedotin exposure varying. The input for sequencing was peripheral blood mononuclear cells (PBMCs), taken at baseline. All receptors derive from a human donor with classical Hodgkin lymphoma.

The sample holds a few counts of this clone. This chain links TRBV11-2 with TRBJ2-7, with D hard to call. Trimming left V 0 bases short and J 5 bases short, with 11 bases between. Germline-derived CDR1 and CDR2 are SGHAT and FQNNGV. The CDR3 totals 14 residues. The CDR3: CASSLDWTGHEQYF. CDR3 nucleotides: TGTGCCAGCAGCTTAGACTGGACCGGGCACGAGCAGTACTTC.

This clone was counted a single time. V is TRBV6-5 and J is TRBJ2-5; 7 bases line up with TRBD1. Unmatched junction bases numbered 5, after V lost 0 bases and J lost 7 bases. The CDR3 loop spans 14 amino acids. CDR1 is MNHEY, CDR2 SVGAGI, per germline. The CDR3 is CASSYSGNRGTQYF. The DNA for the CDR3 is TGTGCCAGCAGTTACTCGGGAAACAGGGGGACCCAGTACTTC.

The chain links TRBV28 to TRBJ2-1, with D tentatively TRBD2 (6 bases). This CDR3 region has 16 residues. Germline CDR1 reads MDHEN; CDR2 reads SYDVKM. V shed 4 bases and J shed 0 bases, with 13 bases lying between them. As DNA, the CDR3 is TGTGCCAGCAGTTCCACGCTAGCGCCCTCCTACAATGAGCAGTTCTTC. It codes for CASSSTLAPSYNEQFF.

The rearrangement uses TRBV29-1 and TRBJ1-1; 7 bases map to TRBD1. The V gene end was trimmed by 3 bases and the J gene end by 1 base; junction bases not matched to a gene: 14. CDR1 and CDR2 (germline): SQVTM, ANQGSEA. The CDR3 consists of 17 residues. CDR3 sequence: CSVDPFQAGGRNTEAFF. DNA of the CDR3: TGCAGCGTTGACCCCTTTCAGGCAGGGGGGAGGAACACTGAAGCTTTCTTT.

This clone was counted only a few times. This chain joins TRBV27 and TRBJ2-7; 7 bases fit TRBD1. Per the germline V gene, CDR1 is MNHEY and CDR2 is SMNVEV (reference sequence). V trimming: 5 bases; J trimming: 3 bases; junction bases outside the gene matches: 7. The CDR3 length is 14 residues. The CDR3 DNA sequence: TGTGCCAGCAGTCTCCAGACAGGGAGCTACGAGCAGTACTTC. Translating it yields CASSLQTGSYEQYF.

This clone was seen only a few times. J is TRBJ2-7 and V is TRBV27; TRBD2 matches 12 bases. The germline V gene has CDR1 MNHEY and CDR2 SMNVEV (reference sequence). The CDR3 loop spans 18 amino acids. The V and J ends lost 5 bases and 0 bases, in that order; junction bases with no gene match: 11. CDR3 DNA: TGTGCCAGCAGTCTGCCGGGACTAGCGGGTATCCCCTCCTACGAGCAGTACTTC. As protein: CASSLPGLAGIPSYEQYF.

This clone showed up just a few times. In nucleotides, the CDR3 is TGTGCCATCAGGAACAGGGGGGATCCCACAGATACGCAGTATTTT. Translating gives CAIRNRGDPTDTQYF. The chain carries TRBV10-3 and TRBJ2-3, with 8 bases fitting TRBD1. Germline V gene sequence: CDR1 ENHRY, CDR2 SYGVKD. This CDR3 is 15 amino acids long. J was trimmed by 2 bases and V by 6 bases; bases with no gene match: 7.

The CDR3 region has the DNA TGTGCCAGCAGCCCCCGCTCCGGGAGTAATCAAGAGACCCAGTACTTC. Protein product: CASSPRSGSNQETQYF. The chain recombines TRBV11-2 with TRBJ2-5; a possible D gene is TRBD2 (6 bases). This CDR3 contains 16 residues. V was shortened by 5 bases and J by 2 bases, with 18 bases between the two germline ends. CDR1 and CDR2 from the germline V gene are SGHAT and FQNNGV.

Comment on this clone: A junction end diverges from the germline sequence, so it may reflect a read error. This chain connects TRBV7-7 to TRBJ2-5; a weak D match, TRBD2 (6 bases). The CDR3 extends over 15 amino acids. Looked up from germline, CDR1 is SSHAT and CDR2 is FNYEAQ (reference sequence). The CDR3 spells CASSPAGTLQETQYF. CDR3 DNA sequence: TGTGCTAGCAGCCCTGCTGGGACTCTCCAAGAGACCCAGTACTTC. The full variable domain, its missing parts supplied by reference TRBV7-7 and TRBJ2-5, is GAGVSQSPRYKVTKRGQDVTLRCDPISSHATLYWYQQALGQGPEFLTYFNYEAQPDKSGLPSDRFSAERPEGSISTLTIQRTEQRDSAMYRCASSPAGTLQETQYFGPGTRLLVL.

The rearrangement links TRBV7-8 to TRBJ2-7; D might be TRBD1 (6 bases). Germline CDR1 SGHVS, CDR2 FQNEAQ. The CDR3 totals 13 residues. The V gene lost 5 bases and the J gene lost 6 bases, with 14 bases spanning the gap. The CDR3 DNA sequence: TGTGCCAGCAGCAACAGGGTAGGTGGCGAGCAGTACTTC. It codes for CASSNRVGGEQYF.

The chain combines TRBV5-4 with TRBJ2-2; the match to TRBD2 covers 13 bases. Germline lookup yields CDR1 SGHNT and CDR2 YYREEE (reference sequence). Germline trimming cut 3 bases from V and 2 bases from J; bases unmatched to any gene: 1. The CDR3 runs to 16 residues. The CDR3 is CASSWTSGSNTGELFF. The CDR3 DNA follows: TGTGCCAGCAGCTGGACTAGCGGGAGTAACACCGGGGAGCTGTTTTTT.

The chain is built from TRBV9 and TRBJ1-2, with unresolved D. This CDR3 is 13 amino acids long. CDR1 SGDLS and CDR2 YYNGEE come from the germline V gene. Trimming took off 2 bases at V and 0 bases at J, with 5 bases between the two ends. The CDR3 DNA follows: TGTGCCAGCAGCGTGGATCCTAACTATGGCTACACCTTC. Translated: CASSVDPNYGYTF.

V is TRBV14 and J is TRBJ2-1; 12 nucleotides match TRBD2. From germline, CDR1 is SGHDN and CDR2 FVKESK. J gave up 1 base and V 3 bases, and 4 bases lay outside the gene matches. This CDR3 has 17 amino acids. In DNA form, the CDR3 reads TGTGCCAGCAGCCACCTAGCGGGAGGGATGTCCTACAATGAGCAGTTCTTC. This translates into CASSHLAGGMSYNEQFF.

The genes are TRBV28 and TRBJ2-1; possibly TRBD2 for D (6 bases). The CDR3 loop spans 13 amino acids. CDR1 is MDHEN and CDR2 is SYDVKM in the germline V gene. With 6 bases removed from V and 6 bases from J, the gap between germline ends came to 12 bases. CDR3 loop: CASRRDFRNEQFF. CDR3 DNA sequence: TGTGCCAGCAGGAGGGACTTTCGCAATGAGCAGTTCTTC.

This rearrangement joins TRBV6-5 to TRBJ1-5, with D hard to call. The V gene lost 9 bases and the J gene lost 2 bases, with 8 bases spanning the gap. The CDR3 is 12 residues long. From germline, CDR1 is MNHEY and CDR2 SVGAGI. In DNA, the CDR3 is TGTGCCAGTCGGTTAGGCAATCAGCCCCAGCATTTT. Protein: CASRLGNQPQHF.

This clone came up many times. The chain combines TRBV2 with TRBJ2-7; D ambiguous. V was pared by 1 base and J by 10 bases, with 14 bases between. The CDR3 runs 13 residues. Per the germline V gene, CDR1 is SNHLY and CDR2 is FYNNEI. The CDR3: CASSEGGPFHQYF. In DNA, the CDR3 is TGTGCCAGCAGTGAAGGAGGACCATTCCATCAGTACTTC.

The chain combines TRBV5-1 with TRBJ2-3; D might be TRBD1 (6 bases). CDR3 length equals 15 residues. Germline CDR1 is SGHRS and CDR2 is YFSETQ. V gave up 0 bases and J gave up 7 bases, with 15 bases separating them. CDR3 bases: TGCGCCAGCAGCTTGGAAGGGGGAACACAGAATACGCAGTATTTT. Translating it yields CASSLEGGTQNTQYF.

This rearrangement joins TRBV9 to TRBJ1-5, with D uncertain. Germline V lookup: CDR1 SGDLS, CDR2 YYNGEE. The germline V and J ends were trimmed by 0 bases and 0 bases, with 7 bases remaining between them. CDR3 length: 15 residues. The CDR3 bases are TGTGCCAGCAGCGTAGATCCGTATAGCAATCAGCCCCAGCATTTT. As protein: CASSVDPYSNQPQHF.

This clone is deemed medium-sized (0.01 to 0.1%). The V and J genes are TRBV29-1 and TRBJ2-7; D might be TRBD2 (5 bases). Trimming took off 7 bases at V and 0 bases at J, with 16 bases between the two ends. This CDR3 region has 14 residues. Per germline, CDR1 SQVTM and CDR2 ANQGSEA. CDR3 amino acids: CSAGVGLHSYEQYF. CDR3 in DNA: TGCAGCGCCGGGGTGGGATTGCACTCCTACGAGCAGTACTTC.